This section outlines one T cell receptor (beta chain) sequence together with its context. In the authors' workflow: Scientists estimated how many nucleated cells there were by amplifying reference gene primers. TCRdb's copy holds only in-frame clones and misses some; the assay was immunoSEQ multiplex PCR. From that table come the V and J calls and clone size; the DNA was used to work out D and trimming. The profile shows about 27,000 clones, more than 85% of them singletons. This CDR3 is built from 14 residues. V was clipped by 7 bases and J by 2 bases, with 15 bases between them. From germline, CDR1 is SNHLY and CDR2 FYNNEI. The data stem from a study of blood T cell repertoires in COVID-19. Background on the study: The samples span acute and convalescent COVID-19 from the United States, Italy and Spain.

The sample taken for sequencing was peripheral blood. This receptor was obtained from a human donor with active COVID-19. The donor label of this sample is uncertain. J is TRBJ2-7 and V is TRBV2; D is possibly TRBD1 (8 bases). CDR3 loop: CASTNRGGPYEQYF. CDR3 in DNA: TGTGCCAGCACGAACAGGGGGGGTCCCTACGAGCAGTACTTC. Full variable domain (remainder filled in from reference TRBV2 and TRBJ2-7): EPEVTQTPSHQVTQMGQEVILRCVPISNHLYFYWYRQILGQKVEFLVSFYNNEISEKSEIFDDQFSVERPDGSNFTLKIRSTKLEDSAMYFCASTNRGGPYEQYFGPGTRLTVT.